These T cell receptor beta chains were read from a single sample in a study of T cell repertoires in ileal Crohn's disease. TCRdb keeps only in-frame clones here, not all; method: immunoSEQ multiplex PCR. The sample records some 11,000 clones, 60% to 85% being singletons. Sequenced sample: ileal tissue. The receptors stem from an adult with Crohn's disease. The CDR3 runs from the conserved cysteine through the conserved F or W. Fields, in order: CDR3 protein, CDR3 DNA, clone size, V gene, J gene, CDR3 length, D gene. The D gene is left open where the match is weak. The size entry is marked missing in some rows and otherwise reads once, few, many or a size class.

CDR3 protein: CAISESGTGTYEQYF
CDR3 DNA: TGTGCCATCAGTGAGTCCGGGACAGGGACGTACGAGCAGTACTTC
clone size: .
V gene: TRBV10-3
J gene: TRBJ2-7
CDR3 length: 15
D gene: TRBD1

CDR3 protein: CASSSPGGPQHF
CDR3 DNA: TGTGCCAGCAGTTCGCCCGGGGGGCCCCAGCATTTT
clone size: .
V gene: TRBV27
J gene: TRBJ1-5
CDR3 length: 12
D gene: .

CDR3 protein: CSAGDRGALHF
CDR3 DNA: TGCAGTGCTGGGGACAGGGGGGCCCTCCACTTT
clone size: once
V gene: TRBV20-1
J gene: TRBJ1-6
CDR3 length: 11
D gene: TRBD1

CDR3 protein: CASSLVGQGYGYTF
CDR3 DNA: TGTGCCAGCAGCTTGGTGGGACAGGGCTATGGCTACACCTTC
clone size: few
V gene: TRBV5-6
J gene: TRBJ1-2
CDR3 length: 14
D gene: TRBD1

CDR3 protein: CASSHGQGVNTEAFF
CDR3 DNA: TGTGCCAGCAGCCACGGACAGGGAGTAAACACTGAAGCTTTCTTT
clone size: once
V gene: TRBV4-2
J gene: TRBJ1-1
CDR3 length: 15
D gene: TRBD1

CDR3 protein: CASSYSTTGGNTIYF
CDR3 DNA: TGTGCCAGCAGTTACTCTACGACAGGCGGAAACACCATATATTTT
clone size: few
V gene: TRBV6-5
J gene: TRBJ1-3
CDR3 length: 15
D gene: .

CDR3 protein: CASSFGQLLNTEAFF
CDR3 DNA: TGCGCCAGCAGCTTCGGACAGCTTTTGAACACTGAAGCTTTCTTT
clone size: .
V gene: TRBV5-1
J gene: TRBJ1-1
CDR3 length: 15
D gene: .

CDR3 protein: CASSYSPVTGIADSPLHF
CDR3 DNA: TGTGCCAGTAGCTACTCTCCTGTGACAGGGATCGCAGATTCACCCCTCCACTTT
clone size: .
V gene: TRBV19
J gene: TRBJ1-6
CDR3 length: 18
D gene: TRBD1

CDR3 protein: CASSLRQGSSGISNQPQHF
CDR3 DNA: TGTGCCAGCAGCTTGCGACAGGGATCATCAGGGATTAGCAATCAGCCCCAGCATTTT
clone size: few
V gene: TRBV5-6
J gene: TRBJ1-5
CDR3 length: 19
D gene: TRBD1

CDR3 protein: CASSSFGTVNTEAFF
CDR3 DNA: TGTGCCAGCAGCTCGTTCGGGACAGTCAACACTGAAGCTTTCTTT
clone size: .
V gene: TRBV7-9
J gene: TRBJ1-1
CDR3 length: 15
D gene: TRBD1

CDR3 protein: CAWSGGSRNQPQHF
CDR3 DNA: TGTGCCTGGAGTGGAGGGTCCCGGAATCAGCCCCAGCATTTT
clone size: .
V gene: TRBV30
J gene: TRBJ1-5
CDR3 length: 14
D gene: .

CDR3 protein: CASSSTRETQYF
CDR3 DNA: TGTGCCAGCAGTTCCACTAGGGAGACCCAGTACTTC
clone size: .
V gene: TRBV7-9
J gene: TRBJ2-5
CDR3 length: 12
D gene: .

CDR3 protein: CASSPTGGNSNQPQHF
CDR3 DNA: TGTGCCAGCTCACCTACAGGGGGAAATAGCAATCAGCCCCAGCATTTT
clone size: .
V gene: TRBV18
J gene: TRBJ1-5
CDR3 length: 16
D gene: TRBD1

CDR3 protein: CSARGGHGYTF
CDR3 DNA: TGCAGTGCTAGGGGGGGGCATGGCTACACCTTC
clone size: .
V gene: TRBV20-1
J gene: TRBJ1-2
CDR3 length: 11
D gene: .

CDR3 protein: CASSLVDWRSEAFF
CDR3 DNA: TGCGCCAGCAGCTTGGTGGATTGGAGGAGTGAAGCTTTCTTT
clone size: few
V gene: TRBV5-1
J gene: TRBJ1-1
CDR3 length: 14
D gene: .

CDR3 protein: CASSNRAGTDTQYF
CDR3 DNA: TGTGCCAGCAGTAACCGAGCGGGCACAGATACGCAGTATTTT
clone size: .
V gene: TRBV6-4
J gene: TRBJ2-3
CDR3 length: 14
D gene: .

CDR3 protein: CSVGEGLANVLTF
CDR3 DNA: TGCAGCGTGGGGGAGGGCCTAGCCAACGTCCTGACTTTC
clone size: .
V gene: TRBV29-1
J gene: TRBJ2-6
CDR3 length: 13
D gene: TRBD2

CDR3 protein: CASSSGTGGETQYF
CDR3 DNA: TGTGCCAGCAGCTCCGGGACAGGGGGGGAGACCCAGTACTTC
clone size: few
V gene: TRBV5-6
J gene: TRBJ2-5
CDR3 length: 14
D gene: TRBD1

CDR3 protein: CASSYSSGGAYEQYF
CDR3 DNA: TGTGCCAGCAGTTACTCTAGCGGGGGGGCCTACGAGCAGTACTTC
clone size: once
V gene: TRBV6-5
J gene: TRBJ2-7
CDR3 length: 15
D gene: TRBD2

CDR3 protein: CTSSPNRQGGWYGYTF
CDR3 DNA: TGCACCAGCAGCCCCAATCGACAGGGAGGATGGTATGGCTACACCTTC
clone size: .
V gene: TRBV1
J gene: TRBJ1-2
CDR3 length: 16
D gene: .

CDR3 protein: CASSSSGAGQYF
CDR3 DNA: TGCGCCAGCAGCTCTAGCGGGGCGGGGCAGTATTTT
clone size: .
V gene: TRBV10-2
J gene: TRBJ2-3
CDR3 length: 12
D gene: TRBD2

CDR3 protein: CATSRESWASGYTF
CDR3 DNA: TGTGCCACCAGCAGAGAATCTTGGGCCTCCGGCTACACCTTC
clone size: few
V gene: TRBV15
J gene: TRBJ1-2
CDR3 length: 14
D gene: .

CDR3 protein: CASSDGTGERWDTQYF
CDR3 DNA: TGTGCCAGCAGTGACGGGACAGGGGAGAGGTGGGATACGCAGTATTTT
clone size: few
V gene: TRBV6-1
J gene: TRBJ2-3
CDR3 length: 16
D gene: TRBD1

CDR3 protein: CASSLGSHSNQPQHF
CDR3 DNA: TGTGCCAGCAGCTTGGGCAGTCATAGCAATCAGCCCCAGCATTTT
clone size: large
V gene: TRBV5-6
J gene: TRBJ1-5
CDR3 length: 15
D gene: .

CDR3 protein: CASTDRGAGTEAFF
CDR3 DNA: TGTGCCAGCACGGACAGGGGCGCCGGGACTGAAGCTTTCTTT
clone size: once
V gene: TRBV2
J gene: TRBJ1-1
CDR3 length: 14
D gene: TRBD1

CDR3 protein: CASKRGRDSGNTIYF
CDR3 DNA: TGTGCCAGTAAGCGGGGCAGGGACTCTGGAAACACCATATATTTT
clone size: .
V gene: TRBV19
J gene: TRBJ1-3
CDR3 length: 15
D gene: .